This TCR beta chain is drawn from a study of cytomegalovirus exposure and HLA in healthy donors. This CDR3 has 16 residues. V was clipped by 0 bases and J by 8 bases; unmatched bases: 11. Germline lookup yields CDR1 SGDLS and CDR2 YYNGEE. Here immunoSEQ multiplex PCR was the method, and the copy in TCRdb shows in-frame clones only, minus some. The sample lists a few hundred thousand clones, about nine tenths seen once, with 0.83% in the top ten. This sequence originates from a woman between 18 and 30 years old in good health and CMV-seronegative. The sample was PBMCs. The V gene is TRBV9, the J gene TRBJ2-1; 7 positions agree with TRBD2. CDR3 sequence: CASSVEGGAAADEQFF. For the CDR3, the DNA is TGTGCCAGCAGCGTAGAGGGAGGGGCAGCGGCGGATGAGCAGTTCTTC.